Listed here are 27 T cell receptor beta chains from one sample, sequenced in a study of Graves' ophthalmopathy and Graves' hyperthyroidism (dated by TCRdb to the late 2010s). The instrument was an Illumina HiSeq 2000. For repertoire sequencing, the TCR beta CDR3 regions were amplified from RNA transcripts. HTBI primers and the Qiagen OneStep RT-PCR kit were used in a first-round RT-PCR, which was followed by a second-round multiplex PCR, size selection and purification. TCRdb reran the public reads through fastp at Q25 and MiXCR, keeping productive beta chains. Rows with one shared CDR3 protein collapse into an entry with the most common genes and DNA. This sample comprises roughly 160,000 distinct CDR3 sequences, more than 30% of them detected only once. The top ten clones comprise 4.5% to 6% of the sample. Sequencing was performed on peripheral blood. These receptors came from a woman aged 40 to 50 with Graves' ophthalmopathy. Donor details come from another sample of the same person, matched by shared clones.

The chain uses TRBV7-3 and TRBJ2-5, with D possibly matching TRBD2 (6 bases). Trimming took 0 bases from V and 5 from J, leaving 16 bases between them. Per germline, CDR1 SGHTA and CDR2 FQGTGA. This CDR3 has 16 residues. For the CDR3, the DNA is TGTGCCAGCAGCTTAACGGGGCCTAGCGAGAGTGAGACCCAGTACTTC. Its translation is CASSLTGPSESETQYF.

This chain connects TRBV7-2 to TRBJ2-5; no clear D gene. This CDR3 is 13 amino acids long. Trimming stripped 3 bases from V and 5 bases from J, with 10 bases between. Looked up from germline, CDR1 is SGHTA and CDR2 is FQGNSA. The CDR3 DNA reads as TGTGCCAGCAGCTTGTCCGGGTACGAGACCCAGTACTTC. Its protein is CASSLSGYETQYF.

The chain uses TRBV7-2 and TRBJ1-2; D remains unclear. Germline CDR1 and CDR2: SGHTA and FQGNSA. Trimming took off 1 base at V and 8 bases at J, with 8 bases between the two ends. This CDR3 is 12 amino acids long. The DNA for the CDR3 is TGTGCCAGCAGCTTAGGAGCGGCGGGCTACACCTTC. Translating it yields CASSLGAAGYTF. Based on the CDR3 plus reference TRBV7-2 and TRBJ1-2, the full variable domain is GAGVSQSPSNKVTEKGKDVELRCDPISGHTALYWYRQSLGQGLEFLIYFQGNSAPDKSGLPSDRFSAERTGGSVSTLTIQRTQQEDSAVYLCASSLGAAGYTFGSGTRLTVV.

This clonotype has a count of ten or more. The chain joins TRBV30 to TRBJ1-5; D unresolved. Germline assignment: CDR1 GTSNPN and CDR2 SVGIG (reference sequence). The CDR3 is 16 amino acids. The V and J ends lost 1 base and 0 bases respectively, with 13 bases between them. The CDR3 DNA sequence: TGTGCCTGGAGTGCCTCGGTTTCCTCTAGCAATCAGCCCCAGCATTTT. Its protein is CAWSASVSSSNQPQHF.

CDR3 nucleotides: TGTGCCAGCAGCCCTCTCGAGATGAACACTGAAGCTTTCTTT. Protein sequence: CASSPLEMNTEAFF. The J gene is TRBJ1-1, the V gene TRBV28; D ambiguous. Germline CDR1 reads MDHEN; CDR2 reads SYDVKM. V was pared by 6 bases and J by 0 bases, with 11 bases between. The CDR3 is 14 residues long.

This clonotype has ten or more counts. The chain has TRBV28 and TRBJ2-2; D may be TRBD1 or TRBD2 (5 bases each). The germline V and J ends were trimmed by 10 bases and 5 bases, with 14 bases remaining between them. CDR3 length: 13 amino acids. From germline, CDR1 is MDHEN and CDR2 SYDVKM. The DNA for the CDR3 is TGTGCCATCGGGGCCATGAGGACCGGGGAGCTGTTTTTT. It codes for CAIGAMRTGELFF.

This chain links TRBV19 with TRBJ2-2, with D perhaps TRBD2 (6 bases). The ends were cut back, 7 bases at V and 1 base at J, with 7 bases in the middle. CDR1 LNHDA and CDR2 SQIVND come from the germline V gene (reference sequence). The CDR3 totals 13 residues. As DNA, the CDR3 is TGTGCCAGTAATAGCGGGAACACCGGGGAGCTGTTTTTT. This sequence encodes CASNSGNTGELFF. The variable domain in full, with the rest retrieved from reference TRBV19 and TRBJ2-2, is DGGITQSPKYLFRKEGQNVTLSCEQNLNHDAMYWYRQDPGQGLRLIYYSQIVNDFQKGDIAEGYSVSREKKESFPLTVTSAQKNPTAFYLCASNSGNTGELFFGEGSRLTVL.

This clonotype was seen ten or more times. The chain employs TRBV29-1 and TRBJ1-1; TRBD1 might be the D (5 bases). Germline V gene data show CDR1 as SQVTM and CDR2 as ANQGSEA. There are 10 residues in the CDR3. Trimming cost V 4 bases and J 10 bases, with 10 bases left between them. CDR3 DNA: TGCAGCGTTGTCCAGGGAAGAGCTTTCTTT. This encodes CSVVQGRAFF.

The rearrangement links TRBV28 to TRBJ2-4; 7 positions agree with TRBD1. This CDR3 is built from 16 residues. Losses at the gene ends were 4 bases for V and 2 bases for J; bases not matched to a gene: 8. Germline lookup yields CDR1 MDHEN and CDR2 SYDVKM. The CDR3 loop reads CASSSTGEATKNIQYF. CDR3 in DNA: TGTGCCAGCAGTTCCACAGGGGAAGCGACCAAAAACATTCAGTACTTC.

V gene TRBV11-1 combines with J gene TRBJ2-7; 11 bases match TRBD1. The V and J ends lost 2 bases and 3 bases, in that order; junction bases with no gene match: 6. Germline loops: CDR1 SGHAT, CDR2 FQDESV (reference sequence). The CDR3 is 16 amino acids. For the CDR3, the DNA is TGTGCCAGCAGCTTAACGAAGGGGACAGGGGGCTACGAGCAGTACTTC. This encodes CASSLTKGTGGYEQYF.

In nucleotides, the CDR3 is TGTGCCAGCAGTTTAGTCAGGATTAACTACGAGCAGTACTTC. It yields the protein CASSLVRINYEQYF. V is TRBV28 and J is TRBJ2-7, with unresolved D. The germline V and J ends were trimmed by 2 bases and 3 bases, with 11 bases remaining between them. This CDR3 is built from 14 residues. From germline, CDR1 is MDHEN and CDR2 SYDVKM.

The rearrangement links TRBV29-1 to TRBJ2-5, with 10 bases lining up with TRBD2. The germline gives CDR1 SQVTM, CDR2 ANQGSEA. The CDR3 is 15 residues long. V was clipped by 6 bases and J by 4 bases; unmatched bases: 11. DNA of the CDR3: TGCAGCGTCGGGAGAAGCGGGAGGGCCGCAGAGACCCAGTACTTC. It codes for CSVGRSGRAAETQYF.

This clonotype showed up just a few times. The V gene is TRBV6-5, the J gene TRBJ2-5; D ambiguous. The V gene lost 4 bases and the J gene lost 5 bases, with 14 bases spanning the gap. The CDR3 is 14 residues long. Germline loops: CDR1 MNHEY, CDR2 SVGAGI. CDR3 in amino acids: CASSSFYSEETQYF. CDR3 nucleotide sequence: TGTGCCAGCAGTTCGTTTTACTCGGAGGAGACCCAGTACTTC.

At least ten counts were recorded for this clonotype. A read error may be the cause here, since a much bigger clone is one base away. This chain joins TRBV12-5 and TRBJ1-1; no clear D gene. Germline V lookup: CDR1 LGHNT, CDR2 FRNRAP. The CDR3 totals 17 residues. The V end was cut by 0 bases, the J end by 4 bases, with 18 bases between. CDR3 residues: CASGLVLLARFGTEAFF. CDR3 bases: TGTGCTAGTGGTTTGGTACTTTTGGCGCGGTTCGGCACTGAAGCTTTCTTT. The full variable domain, rest sourced from reference TRBV12-5 and TRBJ1-1, is DARVTQTPRHKVTEMGQEVTMRCQPILGHNTVFWYRQTMMQGLELLAYFRNRAPLDDSGMPKDRFSAEMPDATLATLKIQPSEPRDSAVYFCASGLVLLARFGTEAFFGQGTRLTVV.

This clonotype has a single count. J is TRBJ2-5 and V is TRBV12-3 or TRBV12-4; a possible D gene is TRBD2 (5 bases). V was pared by 5 bases and J by 0 bases, with 10 bases between. The CDR3 extends over 14 amino acids. The CDR3 protein is CASSDRGYQETQYF. CDR3 sequence (DNA): TGTGCCAGCAGTGATCGAGGGTACCAAGAGACCCAGTACTTC.

Many counts were recorded for this clonotype. This chain uses TRBV5-1 with TRBJ2-7; the match to TRBD2 covers 15 bases. The CDR3 loop spans 17 amino acids. The junction had 9 bases not matched to a gene; V was cut back by 4 bases and J by 4 bases. Germline V lookup: CDR1 SGHRS, CDR2 YFSETQ. CDR3 sequence (DNA): TGCGCCAGCAGCCTGAACGCCGGGACTAGCGGGAGGTACGAGCAGTACTTC. Translation gives CASSLNAGTSGRYEQYF.

In its sample, this clonotype was seen many times. The V gene is TRBV6-2 or TRBV6-3, the J gene TRBJ2-5; 8 bases map to TRBD1. J lost 4 bases, V lost 2 bases, and 0 bases had no gene match. From germline, CDR1 is MNHEY and CDR2 SVGEGT. This CDR3 has 13 residues. The chain's CDR3 is CASSYDRGETQYF. Here the CDR3 DNA reads TGTGCCAGCAGTTACGACAGGGGAGAGACCCAGTACTTC.

Concerning this clonotype: At one boundary the junction diverges from the germline segment, which might be a read error. The J gene is TRBJ1-1, the V gene TRBV10-3, with 7 bases matching TRBD1. Germline V gene data show CDR1 as ENHRY and CDR2 as SYGVKD. This CDR3 contains 12 residues. Here the CDR3 DNA reads TGTGCCAGCAGTTGGGACAGCAGCGAAGCTTTCTTT. Translation gives CASSWDSSEAFF.

J is TRBJ1-6 and V is TRBV11-2; TRBD1 might be the D (6 bases). This CDR3 is built from 14 residues. From germline, CDR1 is SGHAT and CDR2 FQNNGV. V was cut by 5 bases and J by 9 bases, with 14 bases left in between. The CDR3 here is CASSPGQNLSPLHF. For the CDR3, the DNA is TGTGCCAGCAGCCCGGGACAAAATCTTTCACCCCTCCACTTT.

There are many counts of this clonotype. The V and J genes are TRBV11-1 and TRBJ1-2; 10 bases are a match to TRBD1. V lost 1 base and J lost 5; bases outside the gene matches: 10. This CDR3 region has 17 residues. In germline, CDR1 is SGHAT, CDR2 FQDESV (reference sequence). As DNA, the CDR3 is TGTGCCAGCAGCTTAGTGGGACAGGGGAAGACGGGGTATGGCTACACCTTC. As protein: CASSLVGQGKTGYGYTF. The full variable domain, its missing parts supplied by reference TRBV11-1 and TRBJ1-2, is EAEVAQSPRYKITEKSQAVAFWCDPISGHATLYWYRQILGQGPELLVQFQDESVVDDSQLPKDRFSAERLKGVDSTLKIQPAELGDSAMYLCASSLVGQGKTGYGYTFGSGTRLTVV.

The chain employs TRBV6-1 and TRBJ2-7; 9 nucleotides agree with TRBD1. CDR1 is MNHNS and CDR2 is SASEGT in the germline V gene. The trim removed 7 bases at V and 4 bases at J, leaving 8 bases unmatched. The CDR3 length is 14 residues. The CDR3 here is CASIDGTGIYEQYF. The CDR3 bases are TGTGCCAGCATCGACGGGACAGGGATTTACGAGCAGTACTTC.

At least ten counts were recorded for this clonotype. The CDR3 DNA reads as TGTGCCAGCACCCTGCAGGAAGACAATCAGCCCCAGCATTTT. This encodes CASTLQEDNQPQHF. V is TRBV2 and J is TRBJ1-5; D is unresolved. V was trimmed by 7 bases and J by 3 bases, leaving 13 bases between them. Germline V gene sequence: CDR1 SNHLY, CDR2 FYNNEI. There are 14 residues in the CDR3.

This clonotype was picked up many times. The chain joins TRBV27 to TRBJ1-2; no firm D call. This CDR3 has 13 residues. CDR1 is MNHEY, CDR2 SMNVEV, per germline (reference sequence). The ends were cut back, 3 bases at V and 8 bases at J, with 13 bases in the middle. The CDR3: CASSLGGFVGYTF. The CDR3 DNA follows: TGTGCCAGCAGTTTGGGAGGGTTTGTAGGCTACACCTTC.

The gene calls are TRBV6-1 and TRBJ2-7; D possibly corresponds to TRBD1 (7 bases). CDR1 is MNHNS and CDR2 is SASEGT in the germline V gene. Trimming cost V 6 bases and J 3 bases, with 15 bases left between them. The length of the CDR3 is 14 residues. The CDR3 nucleotides are TGTGCCAGCAGCCTGACAGGGAGGCTCTACGAGCAGTACTTC. Translating it yields CASSLTGRLYEQYF.

There are many counts of this clonotype. The V gene is TRBV6-5, the J gene TRBJ1-2, with a possible D match to TRBD1 (6 bases). The CDR3 runs to 14 residues. V lost 7 bases, J lost 4 bases, and 16 bases lay in between. Germline CDR1 and CDR2: MNHEY and SVGAGI. Here the CDR3 reads CASNPSQGAYGYTF. CDR3 nucleotides: TGTGCCAGCAACCCCTCACAGGGAGCCTATGGCTACACCTTC.

This clonotype was recorded at least ten times. The chain is built from TRBV20-1 and TRBJ1-3; no definite D call. This CDR3 region has 14 residues. V lost 1 base to trimming and J lost 1 base, with 8 bases between them. CDR1 and CDR2 from the germline V gene are DFQATT and SNEGSKA (reference sequence). CDR3 nucleotides: TGCAGTGCTAGAGCACCGGGGTCTGGAAACACCATATATTTT. Its protein is CSARAPGSGNTIYF.

Ten or more counts support this clonotype. The rearrangement links TRBV7-8 to TRBJ2-7, with D possibly TRBD2 on 6 matching bases. Trimming took off 1 base at V and 6 bases at J, with 13 bases between the two ends. The CDR3 totals 14 residues. Germline V gene lookup returns CDR1 SGHVS and CDR2 FQNEAQ. The CDR3 protein is CASSLGLQGGEQYF. The CDR3 DNA reads TGTGCCAGCAGCTTAGGTTTGCAGGGAGGCGAGCAGTACTTC.